This T cell receptor (beta chain) was identified in a study of monozygotic twins with inflammatory bowel disease. Study-wide points: Differing immunosuppressive treatments may have added variability to patient repertoires. Among IBD patients, TCRbeta diversity (inverse Simpson) was lower than in healthy co-twins. No detectable difference in repertoire similarity separated concordant from discordant twins, possibly as a result of limited power.

With regard to this clonotype: The antigen is unknown.

CDR3 length equals 15 residues. Germline assignment: CDR1 SGHAT and CDR2 FQNNGV. During cDNA synthesis, UMIs that each contained a 6-nucleotide sample barcode were added by means of template switching. With the 5' RACE reads reprocessed, TCRdb shows one record per CDR3 protein and no DNA. The repertoire table contains roughly 140,000 distinct CDR3 sequences. The chain combines TRBV11-2 with TRBJ2-3. The clonotype originates from a human donor with ulcerative colitis or Crohn's disease, or a healthy co-twin of an affected twin (not recorded which). The sequenced material came from blood. The CDR3 loop is CASSLAPLASDTQYF.